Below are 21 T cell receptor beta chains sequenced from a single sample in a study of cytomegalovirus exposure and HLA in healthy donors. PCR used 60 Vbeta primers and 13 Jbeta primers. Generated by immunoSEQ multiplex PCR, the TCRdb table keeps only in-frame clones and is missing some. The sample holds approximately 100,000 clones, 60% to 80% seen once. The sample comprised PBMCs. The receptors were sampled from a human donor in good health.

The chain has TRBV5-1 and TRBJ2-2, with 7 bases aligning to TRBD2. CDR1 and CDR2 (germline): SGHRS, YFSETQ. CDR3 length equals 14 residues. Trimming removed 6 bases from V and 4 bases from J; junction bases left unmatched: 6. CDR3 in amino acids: CASIPASGTGELFF. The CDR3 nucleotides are TGCGCCAGCATCCCGGCTAGCGGCACCGGGGAGCTGTTTTTT.

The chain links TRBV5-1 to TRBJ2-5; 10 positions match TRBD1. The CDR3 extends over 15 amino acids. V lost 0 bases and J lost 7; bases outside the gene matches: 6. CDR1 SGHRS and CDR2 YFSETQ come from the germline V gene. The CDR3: CASSLGGTGAGTQYF. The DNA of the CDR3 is TGCGCCAGCAGCTTGGGGGGGACAGGGGCCGGGACCCAGTACTTC.

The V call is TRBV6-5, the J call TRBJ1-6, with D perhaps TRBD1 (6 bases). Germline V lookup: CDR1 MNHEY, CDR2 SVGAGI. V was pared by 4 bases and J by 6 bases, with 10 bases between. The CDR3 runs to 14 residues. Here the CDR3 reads CASSSGVRNSPLHF. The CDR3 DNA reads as TGTGCCAGCAGTTCAGGGGTGCGTAATTCACCCCTCCACTTT.

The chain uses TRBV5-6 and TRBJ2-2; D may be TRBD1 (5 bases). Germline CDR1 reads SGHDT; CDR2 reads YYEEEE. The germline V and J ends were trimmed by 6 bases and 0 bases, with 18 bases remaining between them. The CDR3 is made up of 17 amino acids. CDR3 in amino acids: CASTTRRGPSNTGELFF. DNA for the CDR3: TGTGCCAGCACCACGCGAAGGGGCCCTTCGAACACCGGGGAGCTGTTTTTT.

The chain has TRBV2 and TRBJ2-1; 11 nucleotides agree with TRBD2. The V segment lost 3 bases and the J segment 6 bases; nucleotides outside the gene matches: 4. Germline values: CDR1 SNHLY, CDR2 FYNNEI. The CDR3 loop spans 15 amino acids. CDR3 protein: CASSDLAGGLNEQFF. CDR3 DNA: TGTGCCAGCAGTGATTTAGCGGGAGGGCTCAATGAGCAGTTCTTC.

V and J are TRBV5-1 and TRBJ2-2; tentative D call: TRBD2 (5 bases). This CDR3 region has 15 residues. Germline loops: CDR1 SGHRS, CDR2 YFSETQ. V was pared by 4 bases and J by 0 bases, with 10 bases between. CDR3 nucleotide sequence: TGCGCCAGCAGCGGAGGACGTGCGAACACCGGGGAGCTGTTTTTT. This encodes CASSGGRANTGELFF.

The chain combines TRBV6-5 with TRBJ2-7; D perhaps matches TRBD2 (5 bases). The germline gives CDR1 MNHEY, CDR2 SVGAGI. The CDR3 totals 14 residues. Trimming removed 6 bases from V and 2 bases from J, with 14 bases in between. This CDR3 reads CASSPRREAYEQYF. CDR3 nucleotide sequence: TGTGCCAGCAGCCCCCGACGGGAAGCCTACGAGCAGTACTTC.

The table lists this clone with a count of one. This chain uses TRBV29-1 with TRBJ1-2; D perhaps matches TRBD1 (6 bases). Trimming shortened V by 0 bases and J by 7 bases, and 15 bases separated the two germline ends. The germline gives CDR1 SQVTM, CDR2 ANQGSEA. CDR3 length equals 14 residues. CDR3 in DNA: TGCAGCGTTGAAGAAAGCGTGGGACATTCTGGCTACACCTTC. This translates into CSVEESVGHSGYTF.

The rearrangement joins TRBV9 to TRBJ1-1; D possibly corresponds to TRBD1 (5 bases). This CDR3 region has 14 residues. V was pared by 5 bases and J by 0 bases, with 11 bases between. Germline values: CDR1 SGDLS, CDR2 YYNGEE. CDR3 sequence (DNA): TGTGCCAGCAGTCGCCGGGACTTGAACACTGAAGCTTTCTTT. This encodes CASSRRDLNTEAFF.

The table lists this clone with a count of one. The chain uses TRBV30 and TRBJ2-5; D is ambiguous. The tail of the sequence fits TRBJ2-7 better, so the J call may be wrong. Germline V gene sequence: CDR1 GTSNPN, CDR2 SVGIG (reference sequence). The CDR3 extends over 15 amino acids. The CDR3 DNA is TGTGCCTGGGCAGAGGTTACGTCGTGGGTCCACGAGCAGTACTTC. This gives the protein CAWAEVTSWVHEQYF.

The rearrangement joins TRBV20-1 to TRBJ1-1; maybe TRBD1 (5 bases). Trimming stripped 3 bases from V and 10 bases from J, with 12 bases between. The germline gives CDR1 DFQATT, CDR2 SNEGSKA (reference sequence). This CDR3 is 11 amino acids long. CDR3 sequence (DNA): TGCAGTGCTAGTTTAGGGAGGGGAGCTTTCTTT. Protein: CSASLGRGAFF.

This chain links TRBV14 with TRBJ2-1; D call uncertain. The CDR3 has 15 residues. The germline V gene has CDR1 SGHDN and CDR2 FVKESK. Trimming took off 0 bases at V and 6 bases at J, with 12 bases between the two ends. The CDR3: CASSQESLVGNEQFF. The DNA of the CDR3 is TGTGCCAGCAGCCAAGAAAGTCTAGTTGGCAATGAGCAGTTCTTC.

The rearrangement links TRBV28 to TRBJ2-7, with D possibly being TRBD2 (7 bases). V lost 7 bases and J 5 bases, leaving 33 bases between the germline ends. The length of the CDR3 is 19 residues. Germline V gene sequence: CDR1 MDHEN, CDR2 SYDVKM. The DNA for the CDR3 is TGTGCCAGCACCTTGGGGGGGGGCGGGTTCGGTGGTGGGAGGAACGAGCAGTACTTC. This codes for CASTLGGGGFGGGRNEQYF.

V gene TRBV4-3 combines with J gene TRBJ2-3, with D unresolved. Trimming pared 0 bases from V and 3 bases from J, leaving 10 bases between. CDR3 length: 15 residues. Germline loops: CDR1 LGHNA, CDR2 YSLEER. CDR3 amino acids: CASSQDPGFTDTQYF. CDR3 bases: TGCGCCAGCAGCCAAGACCCCGGGTTTACAGATACGCAGTATTTT.

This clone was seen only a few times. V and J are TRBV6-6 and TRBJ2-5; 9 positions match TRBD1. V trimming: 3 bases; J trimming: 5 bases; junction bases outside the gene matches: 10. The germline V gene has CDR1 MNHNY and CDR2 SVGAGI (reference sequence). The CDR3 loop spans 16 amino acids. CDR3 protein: CASSYPTGGSGETQYF. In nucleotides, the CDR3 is TGTGCCAGCAGTTATCCCACAGGGGGCTCAGGGGAGACCCAGTACTTC.

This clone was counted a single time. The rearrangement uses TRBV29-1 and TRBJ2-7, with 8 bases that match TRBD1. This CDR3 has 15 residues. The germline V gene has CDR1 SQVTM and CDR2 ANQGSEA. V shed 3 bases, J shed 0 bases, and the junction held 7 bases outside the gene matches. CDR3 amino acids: CSVDKGTGSSYEQYF. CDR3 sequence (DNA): TGCAGCGTTGACAAGGGGACAGGCAGCTCCTACGAGCAGTACTTC.

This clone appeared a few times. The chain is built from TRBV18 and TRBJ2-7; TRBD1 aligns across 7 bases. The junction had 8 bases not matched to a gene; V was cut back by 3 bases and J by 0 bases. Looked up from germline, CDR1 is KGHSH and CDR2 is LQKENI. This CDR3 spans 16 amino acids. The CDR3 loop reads CASSPWDSASSYEQYF. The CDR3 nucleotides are TGTGCCAGCTCACCTTGGGACAGTGCCAGCTCCTACGAGCAGTACTTC.

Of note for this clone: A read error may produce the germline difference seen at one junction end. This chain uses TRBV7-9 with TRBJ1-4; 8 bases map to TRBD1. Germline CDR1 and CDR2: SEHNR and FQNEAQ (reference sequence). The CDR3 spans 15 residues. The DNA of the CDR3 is TGTTCCAGCAGCCGCTACGGACAGGGCGGCGAAAAACTGTTTTTT. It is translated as CSSSRYGQGGEKLFF. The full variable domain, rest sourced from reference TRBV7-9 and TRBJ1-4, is DTGVSQNPRHKITKRGQNVTFRCDPISEHNRLYWYRQTLGQGPEFLTYFQNEAQLEKSRLLSDRFSAERPKGSFSTLEIQRTEQGDSAMYLCSSSRYGQGGEKLFFGSGTQLSVL.

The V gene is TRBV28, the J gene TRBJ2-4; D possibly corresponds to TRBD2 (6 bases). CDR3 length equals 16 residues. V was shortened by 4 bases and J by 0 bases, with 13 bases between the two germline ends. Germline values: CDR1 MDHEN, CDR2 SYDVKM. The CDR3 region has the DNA TGTGCCAGCAGTTCCACGGGAGATCTAGCCAAAAACATTCAGTACTTC. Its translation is CASSSTGDLAKNIQYF.

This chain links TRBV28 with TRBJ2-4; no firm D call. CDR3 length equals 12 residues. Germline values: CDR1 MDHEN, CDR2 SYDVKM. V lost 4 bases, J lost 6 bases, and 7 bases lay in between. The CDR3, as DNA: TGTGCCAGCAGTTATGAGATAAACATTCAGTACTTC. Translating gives CASSYEINIQYF.

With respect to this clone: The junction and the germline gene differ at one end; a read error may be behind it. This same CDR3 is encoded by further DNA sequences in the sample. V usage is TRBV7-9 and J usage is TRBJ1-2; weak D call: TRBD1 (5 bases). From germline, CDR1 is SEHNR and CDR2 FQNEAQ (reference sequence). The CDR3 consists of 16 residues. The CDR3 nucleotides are TGTGCCAGCAGCCCTACCCTCAGGGTCACTAACTACGGCTACACCTTC. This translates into CASSPTLRVTNYGYTF.